The next 23 T cell receptor beta chains were all read from a single sample in a study of response to subunit inactivated influenza vaccine. TCRdb independently ran MiXCR on the RT-PCR reads; one entry per CDR3 protein. The top ten hold around 6.5% of the sample, which has some 640,000 distinct CDR3 sequences, 11% to 15% seen once. Sample: PBMCs from blood, taken 14 days before vaccination. The receptors come from a man between 45 and 60 years old who received an inactivated influenza vaccine.

This clonotype was counted only a few times. The genes are TRBV7-8 and TRBJ2-1; D is undetermined. Trimming took 4 bases from V and 7 from J, leaving 11 bases between them. CDR3 size: 13 residues. Germline V gives CDR1 SGHVS, CDR2 FQNEAQ. The CDR3 loop reads CASSSLTRNEQFF. The CDR3, as DNA: TGTGCCAGCAGCTCTTTGACTCGGAATGAGCAGTTCTTC.

This clonotype was seen at least ten times. CDR3 sequence: CASSQDWSRGYEQYF. In DNA, the CDR3 is TGTGCCAGCAGCCAAGATTGGAGCAGGGGTTACGAGCAGTACTTC. The chain joins TRBV4-2 to TRBJ2-7, with D possibly TRBD1 on 6 matching bases. Germline CDR1 is LGHNA and CDR2 is YNFKEQ. The CDR3 length is 15 residues. The V and J ends lost 0 bases and 4 bases respectively, with 13 bases between them.

The chain employs TRBV11-2 and TRBJ2-1, with TRBD2 identical over 16 bases. Germline CDR1 is SGHAT and CDR2 is FQNNGV. CDR3 length: 18 residues. V lost 2 bases and J lost 9; bases outside the gene matches: 10. Here the CDR3 DNA reads TGTGCCAGCAGCTTAAATGTGGGACTAGCGGGGGGGTCTGGTGAGCAGTTCTTC. Residues: CASSLNVGLAGGSGEQFF.

The J gene is TRBJ2-7, the V gene TRBV14; 7 nucleotides line up with TRBD2. The V gene's germline CDR1 is SGHDN and CDR2 FVKESK. V shed 1 base and J 2 bases; nucleotides not matched to a gene: 8. The CDR3 is 16 residues long. The CDR3 region has the DNA TGTGCCAGCAGCCAAGGGAGCCGGGGGGTCACCTACGAGCAGTACTTC. Its translation is CASSQGSRGVTYEQYF.

J is TRBJ2-7 and V is TRBV6-2 or TRBV6-3; either TRBD1 or TRBD2 may supply D (5 bases each). The germline CDR1 and CDR2 sequences are MNHEY and SVGEGT. The CDR3 is 15 amino acids. Trimming stripped 1 base from V and 2 bases from J, with 12 bases between. The CDR3: CASSYFGTHPYEQYF. CDR3 nucleotides: TGTGCCAGCAGTTACTTCGGGACCCATCCCTACGAGCAGTACTTC.

This clonotype has a handful of counts. This chain connects TRBV28 to TRBJ2-3, with 11 positions matching TRBD2. The CDR3 length is 16 residues. V lost 5 bases, J lost 6 bases, and 10 bases stayed unmatched. The germline gives CDR1 MDHEN, CDR2 SYDVKM. The CDR3 sequence: CASSISGGVISDTQYF. CDR3 nucleotide sequence: TGTGCCAGCAGTATTAGCGGGGGGGTTATTAGTGATACGCAGTATTTT.

CDR3 loop: CAWSLFGGARQPQHF. The CDR3 DNA is TGTGCCTGGAGTCTTTTTGGGGGGGCTCGGCAGCCCCAGCATTTT. This rearrangement joins TRBV30 to TRBJ1-5, with a tentative D call TRBD1 (6 bases). Trimming pared 2 bases from V and 7 bases from J, leaving 18 bases between. This CDR3 is built from 15 residues. Germline loops: CDR1 GTSNPN, CDR2 SVGIG (reference sequence).

This clonotype was seen more than once but under ten times. CDR3 DNA sequence: TGTGCCAGCAGCCAGGGACATGGGGGAAACACCATATATTTT. Encoded protein: CASSQGHGGNTIYF. The chain couples TRBV3-1 to TRBJ1-3, with a possible D match to TRBD1 (6 bases). The CDR3 is made up of 14 amino acids. Germline-derived CDR1 and CDR2 are LGHDT and YNNKEL (reference sequence). The V end was cut by 3 bases, the J end by 4 bases, with 10 bases between.

This clonotype was seen a handful of times. V is TRBV20-1 and J is TRBJ2-7; a weak D match, TRBD1 (6 bases). The V end was cut by 6 bases, the J end by 1 base, with 10 bases between. Germline lookup yields CDR1 DFQATT and CDR2 SNEGSKA (reference sequence). The CDR3 totals 12 residues. The CDR3 region is CSAMTGSYEQYF. CDR3 nucleotides: TGCAGTGCCATGACAGGATCCTACGAGCAGTACTTC.

The sample holds a few counts of this clonotype. V gene TRBV20-1 combines with J gene TRBJ2-5, with 7 bases aligning to TRBD1. The V segment lost 1 base and the J segment 4 bases; nucleotides outside the gene matches: 3. The CDR3 length is 13 residues. The germline gives CDR1 DFQATT, CDR2 SNEGSKA (reference sequence). The chain's CDR3 is CSARVGGAETQYF. The CDR3 coding sequence is TGCAGTGCTAGAGTAGGGGGCGCAGAGACCCAGTACTTC.

This clonotype was detected ten times or more. The gene calls are TRBV12-3 or TRBV12-4 and TRBJ1-4; TRBD1 aligns across 7 bases. Losses at the gene ends were 4 bases for V and 6 bases for J; bases not matched to a gene: 11. The CDR3 is made up of 16 amino acids. The CDR3 reads CASSSWRGGTDEKLFF. Written as DNA, the CDR3 is TGTGCCAGCAGTTCCTGGCGTGGGGGGACAGATGAAAAACTGTTTTTT.

This clonotype showed up just a few times. The chain links TRBV10-1 to TRBJ2-2; no firm D call. Germline V gives CDR1 WNHNN, CDR2 SYGVQD (reference sequence). With 2 bases removed from V and 7 bases from J, the gap between germline ends came to 5 bases. CDR3 size: 12 residues. The CDR3 DNA sequence: TGCGCCAGCAGTGAGCCGGGCGGGGAGCTGTTTTTT. Protein sequence: CASSEPGGELFF.

The rearrangement links TRBV20-1 to TRBJ2-3; D is unclear. The CDR3 is 14 residues long. Trimming removed 5 bases from V and 2 bases from J, with 14 bases in between. Germline assignment: CDR1 DFQATT and CDR2 SNEGSKA (reference sequence). DNA for the CDR3: TGCAGTGCTCCAAGAGCAGCCTTCACAGATACGCAGTATTTT. It codes for CSAPRAAFTDTQYF.

This clonotype was seen more than once but under ten times. The DNA of the CDR3 is TGTGCCAGCAGCGGTACAGGGAACACCATATATTTT. Translated: CASSGTGNTIYF. The V call is TRBV7-9, the J call TRBJ1-3, with TRBD1 as a possible D gene (6 bases). Deletions cut 5 bases from V and 7 bases from J, with 9 bases between. Per the germline V gene, CDR1 is SEHNR and CDR2 is FQNEAQ (reference sequence). This CDR3 spans 12 amino acids. Variable domain in full (rest from reference TRBV7-9 and TRBJ1-3): DTGVSQNPRHKITKRGQNVTFRCDPISEHNRLYWYRQTLGQGPEFLTYFQNEAQLEKSRLLSDRFSAERPKGSFSTLEIQRTEQGDSAMYLCASSGTGNTIYFGEGSWLTVV.

The rearrangement links TRBV19 to TRBJ1-2, with 10 bases that match TRBD1. CDR3 length equals 16 residues. Germline V CDR1 and CDR2: LNHDA, SQIVND (reference sequence). V gave up 3 bases and J gave up 2 bases; unmatched junction bases: 6. This CDR3 is CASSIGDRGQNYGYTF. CDR3 in DNA: TGTGCCAGTAGTATCGGTGACAGGGGGCAAAACTATGGCTACACCTTC.

CDR3: CASSTPGRAPNQPQHF. CDR3 coding DNA: TGTGCCAGTAGTACCCCGGGCAGGGCTCCCAATCAGCCCCAGCATTTT. The chain couples TRBV19 to TRBJ1-5; the D gene is possibly TRBD1 (5 bases). Per germline, CDR1 LNHDA and CDR2 SQIVND (reference sequence). V lost 4 bases to trimming and J lost 3 bases, with 16 bases between them. The CDR3 spans 16 residues.

The gene calls are TRBV12-3 or TRBV12-4 and TRBJ2-1, with TRBD2 identical over 11 bases. The CDR3 runs to 15 residues. The junction had 6 bases not matched to a gene; V was cut back by 6 bases and J by 5 bases. The CDR3 sequence: CASSRSGGVNNEQFF. The CDR3, as DNA: TGTGCCAGCAGCCGTAGCGGGGGGGTTAACAATGAGCAGTTCTTC.

J is TRBJ2-7 and V is TRBV28; the D is unclear. Trimming pared 3 bases from V and 7 bases from J, leaving 7 bases between. Per germline, CDR1 MDHEN and CDR2 SYDVKM. The CDR3 is made up of 11 amino acids. The CDR3 DNA sequence: TGTGCCAGCAGTTTGAGGCGGGAGCAGTACTTC. Its translation is CASSLRREQYF. Complete variable domain (other parts from reference TRBV28 and TRBJ2-7): DVKVTQSSRYLVKRTGEKVFLECVQDMDHENMFWYRQDPGLGLRLIYFSYDVKMKEKGDIPEGYSVSREKKERFSLILESASTNQTSMYLCASSLRREQYFGPGTRLTVT.

In this sample, this clonotype turned up many times. This chain uses TRBV12-3 or TRBV12-4 with TRBJ2-1, with unresolved D. There are 11 residues in the CDR3. V lost 1 base to trimming and J lost 9 bases, with 4 bases between them. The CDR3 loop reads CASSLGGEQFF. CDR3 nucleotides: TGTGCCAGCAGTTTAGGGGGTGAGCAGTTCTTC.

There are a few counts of this clonotype. The chain is built from TRBV10-3 and TRBJ2-2, with D perhaps matching TRBD2 (5 bases). CDR3 length: 14 residues. Trimming shortened V by 0 bases and J by 6 bases, and 8 bases separated the two germline ends. Germline V gene data show CDR1 as ENHRY and CDR2 as SYGVKD. The CDR3 spells CAISESGSAGELFF. The CDR3 bases are TGTGCCATCAGTGAGTCCGGTAGCGCCGGGGAGCTGTTTTTT.

This clonotype came up a few times. CDR3: CASSPDRGMGDEQFF. The CDR3 DNA is TGTGCCAGCTCCCCCGACAGGGGGATGGGTGATGAGCAGTTCTTC. The gene calls are TRBV18 and TRBJ2-1, with 9 bases lining up with TRBD1. The CDR3 is 15 amino acids. CDR1 and CDR2 from the germline V gene are KGHSH and LQKENI. Trimming cost V 6 bases and J 8 bases; bases outside gene matches: 11.

This rearrangement joins TRBV7-2 to TRBJ1-1; D is perhaps TRBD1 (5 bases). Trimming stripped 5 bases from V and 1 base from J, with 14 bases between. In germline, CDR1 is SGHTA, CDR2 FQGNSA. The CDR3 loop spans 15 amino acids. CDR3 protein: CASSPQDRQNTEAFF. The CDR3 DNA sequence: TGTGCCAGCAGCCCCCAAGACAGACAGAACACTGAAGCTTTCTTT.

The chain is built from TRBV9 and TRBJ2-5; D remains unclear. This CDR3 contains 14 residues. V was pared by 1 base and J by 0 bases, with 7 bases between. Looked up from germline, CDR1 is SGDLS and CDR2 is YYNGEE. The CDR3 nucleotides read TGTGCCAGCAGCGTATATCCTAACCAAGAGACCCAGTACTTC. Translation gives CASSVYPNQETQYF.